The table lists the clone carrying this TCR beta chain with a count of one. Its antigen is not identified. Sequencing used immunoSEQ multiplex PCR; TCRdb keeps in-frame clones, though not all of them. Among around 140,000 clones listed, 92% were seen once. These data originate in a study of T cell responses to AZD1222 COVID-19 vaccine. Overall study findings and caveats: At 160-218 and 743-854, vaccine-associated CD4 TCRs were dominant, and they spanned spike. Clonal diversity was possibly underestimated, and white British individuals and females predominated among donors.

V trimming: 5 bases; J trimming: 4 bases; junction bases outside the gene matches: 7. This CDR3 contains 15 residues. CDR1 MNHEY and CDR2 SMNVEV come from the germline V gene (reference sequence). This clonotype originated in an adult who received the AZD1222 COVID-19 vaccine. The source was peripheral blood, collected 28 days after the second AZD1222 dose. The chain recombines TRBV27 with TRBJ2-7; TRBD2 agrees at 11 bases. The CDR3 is CASSTTGLAAYEQYF. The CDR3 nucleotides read TGTGCCAGCAGTACAACGGGACTAGCGGCGTACGAGCAGTACTTC.